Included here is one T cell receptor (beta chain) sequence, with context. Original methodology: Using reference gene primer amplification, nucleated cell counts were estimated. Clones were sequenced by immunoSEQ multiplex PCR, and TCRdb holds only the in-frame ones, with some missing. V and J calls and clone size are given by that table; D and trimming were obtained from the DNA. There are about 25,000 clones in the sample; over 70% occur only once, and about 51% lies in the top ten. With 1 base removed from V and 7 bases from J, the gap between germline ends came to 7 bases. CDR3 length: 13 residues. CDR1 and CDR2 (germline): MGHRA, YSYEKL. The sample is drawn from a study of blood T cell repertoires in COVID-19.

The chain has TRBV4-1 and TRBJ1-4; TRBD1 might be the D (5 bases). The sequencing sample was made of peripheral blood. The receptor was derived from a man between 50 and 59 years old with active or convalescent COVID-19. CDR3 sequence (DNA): TGCGCCAGCAGCCAAGTGGGGCTTGAAAAACTGTTTTTT. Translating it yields CASSQVGLEKLFF.